This T cell receptor beta chain was observed in a study of T cells after posttransplantation cyclophosphamide. Study-wide findings and caveats: Recipient CMV seropositivity and CMV reactivation strongly tracked TRB clonality.

V was pared by 3 bases and J by 8 bases, with 10 bases between. Per the germline V gene, CDR1 is LNHDA and CDR2 is SQIVND (reference sequence). CDR3 length: 13 amino acids. Profiling relied on immunoSEQ multiplex PCR, and the TCRdb table lists in-frame clones only, not all of them. This sample has about 15,000 clones, with about 91% found just once. A note on this clone: Antigen: not known.

Busulfan-fludarabine conditioning, marrow transplant, and cyclophosphamide on days +3 and +4 were administered. The V and J genes are TRBV19 and TRBJ2-2; no clear D. The source of this sequence is a male patient in his sixties or seventies who received an allogeneic stem cell transplant from a related donor and was CMV-positive. A subset of T cells may come from the graft donor. Sequenced material: CD4+ T cells sorted from blood, taken after allogeneic stem cell transplant with posttransplant cyclophosphamide. CDR3 bases: TGTGCCAGTAGTATTCAGGCCGGTGGGGAGCTGTTTTTT. As protein: CASSIQAGGELFF.